This is a list of T cell receptor beta chains from one sample in a study of blood T cell repertoires in COVID-19. This table comes from immunoSEQ multiplex PCR, and its TCRdb copy is limited to in-frame clones, with some not included. The table lists 250,000 to 400,000 clones, over 75% of them singletons. The sequenced material came from PBMCs or T cells enriched from blood (not recorded which). Receptor source: a woman aged 25 to 39 who had recovered from COVID-19. The CDR3 runs from the conserved cysteine through the conserved F or W. The D gene is left open where the match is weak. Clone size, where shown, is once, few, many, or a class for clones that have expanded.

NA	TRBV9	TRBJ2-2	NA	CASSSRPLRTTGELFF	TGTGCCAGCAGCTCCAGGCCCCTCCGAACGACCGGGGAGCTGTTTTTT
NA	TRBV3-1/TRBV3-2	TRBJ1-1	NA	CASSQGRQGWVAFF	TGTGCCAGCAGCCAAGGTCGGCAGGGGTGGGTAGCTTTCTTT
NA	TRBV4-1	TRBJ2-1	NA	CASSQVSRGAGDEQFF	TGCGCCAGCAGCCAAGTGTCCCGGGGGGCCGGGGATGAGCAGTTCTTC
NA	TRBV7-9	TRBJ2-2	TRBD1	CASSSGTGAIGELFF	TGTGCCAGCAGCTCCGGGACAGGGGCTATCGGGGAGCTGTTTTTT
NA	TRBV28	TRBJ1-2	NA	CASSLNRGWDGYTF	TGTGCCAGCAGTTTAAATCGGGGATGGGATGGCTACACCTTC
once	TRBV29-1	TRBJ2-7	TRBD1	CSVTTGTGFSYEQYF	TGCAGCGTGACTACCGGGACAGGTTTCTCCTACGAGCAGTACTTC
NA	TRBV6-5	TRBJ1-2	TRBD1	CASRPQGARVGYTF	TGTGCCAGCAGACCACAGGGGGCGCGAGTTGGCTACACCTTC
NA	TRBV6-1	TRBJ1-4	NA	CASSEASTGVEKLFF	TGTGCCAGCAGTGAGGCCTCGACAGGAGTTGAAAAACTGTTTTTT
NA	TRBV5-1	TRBJ2-6	NA	CASSPRASGANVLTF	TGCGCCAGCAGCCCGCGAGCCTCTGGGGCCAACGTCCTGACTTTC
NA	TRBV5-1	TRBJ1-1	TRBD1	CASMGQRNTEAFF	TGCGCCAGCATGGGACAGAGGAACACTGAAGCTTTCTTT
NA	TRBV5-1	TRBJ1-2	NA	CASGTANYGYTF	TGCGCCAGCGGAACAGCTAACTATGGCTACACCTTC
NA	TRBV19	TRBJ1-4	TRBD1	CASSGTGGANEKLFF	TGTGCCAGTAGTGGGACAGGGGGAGCTAATGAAAAACTGTTTTTT
NA	TRBV28	TRBJ2-6	TRBD1	CASSLGRQGASGANVLTF	TGTGCCAGCAGTTTGGGCCGGCAGGGGGCCTCTGGGGCCAACGTCCTGACTTTC
NA	TRBV2	TRBJ1-5	NA	CASEGVFSNQPQHF	TGTGCCAGCGAAGGGGTCTTTAGCAATCAGCCCCAGCATTTT
NA	TRBV7-8	TRBJ2-3	TRBD2	CASRATSGNTDTQYF	TGTGCCAGCAGAGCGACTAGCGGGAACACAGATACGCAGTATTTT
NA	TRBV7-6	TRBJ1-4	NA	CASSFGRGGNEKLFF	TGTGCCAGCAGCTTTGGTCGGGGGGGTAATGAAAAACTGTTTTTT
NA	TRBV5-8	TRBJ2-5	NA	CASKEAENQETQYF	TGTGCCAGCAAGGAGGCAGAGAACCAAGAGACCCAGTACTTC
once	TRBV9	TRBJ2-7	TRBD1	CASSPGTGGLYEQYF	TGTGCCAGCAGCCCAGGGACAGGGGGCCTCTACGAGCAGTACTTC
NA	TRBV6-1	TRBJ2-5	TRBD2	CASSDASGDQETQYF	TGTGCCAGCAGTGATGCTAGCGGGGACCAAGAGACCCAGTACTTC
NA	TRBV19	TRBJ1-1	TRBD1	CASPGASHRGRPEAFF	TGTGCCAGCCCTGGGGCGTCTCACAGGGGGAGGCCTGAAGCTTTCTTT
NA	TRBV9	TRBJ2-3	NA	CASSVVSADTQYF	TGTGCCAGCAGCGTAGTGAGCGCAGATACGCAGTATTTT
few	TRBV2	TRBJ1-5	NA	CASSGGQPFNQPQHF	TGTGCCAGCAGCGGAGGACAGCCCTTCAATCAGCCCCAGCATTTT
NA	TRBV7-9	TRBJ1-1	NA	CASSETMAGNTEAFF	TGTGCCAGCAGCGAGACAATGGCCGGGAACACTGAAGCTTTCTTT
NA	TRBV7-2	TRBJ2-2	NA	CASSLDIVGPGELFF	TGTGCCAGCAGCCTTGACATAGTGGGGCCCGGGGAGCTGTTTTTT
once	TRBV3-1/TRBV3-2	TRBJ2-7	NA	CASSQGASDSSYEQYF	TGTGCCAGCAGCCAAGGGGCTAGCGATAGCTCCTACGAGCAGTACTTC
once	TRBV27	TRBJ1-6	TRBD1	CASSLNRDRGDTSYNSPLHF	TGTGCCAGCAGTCTGAACCGGGACAGGGGAGATACCTCCTATAATTCACCCCTCCACTTT
NA	TRBV5-1	TRBJ1-4	NA	CASSLGQNEKLFF	TGCGCCAGCAGCTTGGGACAAAATGAAAAACTGTTTTTT
many	TRBV28	TRBJ1-5	NA	CASSLWDPGQPQHF	TGTGCCAGCAGTTTATGGGATCCGGGGCAGCCCCAGCATTTT
NA	TRBV7-3	TRBJ2-2	TRBD1	CASPATRDRGADTGELFF	TGTGCCAGCCCAGCCACCCGTGACAGGGGAGCGGATACCGGGGAGCTGTTTTTT
NA	TRBV29-1	TRBJ1-1	NA	CSAQNTEAFF	TGCAGCGCTCAAAACACTGAAGCTTTCTTT
NA	TRBV19	TRBJ2-5	TRBD2	CASKSGGGETQYF	TGTGCCAGTAAGAGCGGGGGCGGAGAGACCCAGTACTTC
NA	TRBV19	TRBJ1-1	NA	CASSIEWADLNTEAFF	TGTGCCAGTAGTATAGAATGGGCTGATTTGAACACTGAAGCTTTCTTT
NA	TRBV4-3	TRBJ1-1	NA	CASSQDLPMGRLSEAFF	TGCGCCAGCAGCCAAGATTTACCGATGGGGCGCCTGTCTGAAGCTTTCTTT
NA	TRBV4-3	TRBJ1-3	NA	CASSQETGFPGNTIYF	TGCGCCAGCAGCCAGGAAACAGGGTTCCCTGGAAACACCATATATTTT
NA	TRBV5-1	TRBJ1-1	NA	CASSLEASRRAFF	TGCGCCAGCAGCTTGGAGGCCTCAAGGAGGGCTTTCTTT
once	TRBV30	TRBJ1-2	NA	CAWSWGGTDGYTF	TGTGCCTGGAGTTGGGGGGGGACGGATGGCTACACCTTC
NA	TRBV4-3	TRBJ1-1	NA	CASSQEARGGAFF	TGCGCCAGCAGCCAAGAAGCCAGGGGCGGGGCTTTCTTT
NA	TRBV3-1/TRBV3-2	TRBJ1-2	NA	CASSQGQERYGYTF	TGTGCCAGCAGCCAAGGACAGGAGCGGTATGGCTACACCTTC
NA	TRBV2	TRBJ2-3	TRBD2	CASSTSGGFADTQYF	TGTGCCAGCTCGACTAGCGGGGGTTTTGCAGATACGCAGTATTTT
once	TRBV11-2	TRBJ1-2	TRBD1	CASSLQGADGYTF	TGTGCCAGCAGCTTACAGGGGGCGGATGGCTACACCTTC
NA	TRBV6-6	TRBJ1-2	TRBD1	CASSPGTGGYEGYGYTF	TGTGCCAGCAGTCCCGGGACAGGGGGGTACGAAGGCTATGGCTACACCTTC
NA	TRBV5-5	TRBJ1-2	TRBD1	CASSLTGVEDAGYTF	TGTGCCAGCAGCTTAACAGGGGTAGAAGATGCTGGCTACACCTTC
few	TRBV3-1/TRBV3-2	TRBJ2-5	TRBD2	CASSRRKAGGPLWETQYF	TGTGCCAGCAGCCGCCGTAAAGCGGGGGGCCCCCTCTGGGAGACCCAGTACTTC
once	TRBV3-1/TRBV3-2	TRBJ2-5	NA	CASSQYKGLAGALGAEYQETQYF	TGTGCCAGCAGCCAATATAAAGGACTGGCGGGGGCCCTAGGAGCCGAGTACCAAGAGACCCAGTACTTC
NA	TRBV29-1	TRBJ1-2	NA	CSVEGPGYGYTF	TGCAGCGTCGAGGGTCCCGGGTATGGCTACACCTTC
NA	TRBV28	TRBJ2-7	NA	CASSFRTHSSYEQYF	TGTGCCAGCAGTTTCAGGACACACAGCTCCTACGAGCAGTACTTC